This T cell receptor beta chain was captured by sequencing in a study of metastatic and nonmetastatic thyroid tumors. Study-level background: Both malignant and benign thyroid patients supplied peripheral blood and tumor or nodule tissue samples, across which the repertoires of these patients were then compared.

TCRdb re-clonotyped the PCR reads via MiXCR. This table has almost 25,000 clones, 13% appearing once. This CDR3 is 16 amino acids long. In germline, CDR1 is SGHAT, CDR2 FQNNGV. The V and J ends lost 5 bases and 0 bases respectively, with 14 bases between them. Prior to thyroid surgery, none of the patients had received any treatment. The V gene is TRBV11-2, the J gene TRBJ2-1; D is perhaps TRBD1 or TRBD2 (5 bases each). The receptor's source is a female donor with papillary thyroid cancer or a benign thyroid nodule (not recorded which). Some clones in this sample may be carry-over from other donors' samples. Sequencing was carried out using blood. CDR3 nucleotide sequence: TGTGCCAGCAGCCGGGACGGACCGAGCTCCTACAATGAGCAGTTCTTC. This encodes CASSRDGPSSYNEQFF.